These 19 T cell receptor beta chains originate from one sample sequenced in a study of cytomegalovirus exposure and HLA in healthy donors. The study ran its PCR with 60 Vbeta and 13 Jbeta primers. Assay used: immunoSEQ multiplex PCR; TCRdb lists only in-frame clones, some missing. The repertoire has about 280,000 clones, approximately 90% of them found once; the top ten carry approximately 2.2%. Sequencing input: PBMCs. These receptor sequences come from a woman under 30 in good health and CMV-seronegative.

The count of this clone is one. The chain uses TRBV2 and TRBJ2-1, with D hard to call. This CDR3 comprises 13 residues. Germline loops: CDR1 SNHLY, CDR2 FYNNEI. Trimming shortened V by 8 bases and J by 8 bases, and 16 bases separated the two germline ends. CDR3 bases: TGTGCCAGCGGAGCATACAATGGCGATGAGCAGTTCTTC. Its translation is CASGAYNGDEQFF.

The chain links TRBV7-9 to TRBJ2-2, with 11 bases identical to TRBD1. Per germline, CDR1 SEHNR and CDR2 FQNEAQ (reference sequence). Trimming at V came to 5 bases and at J to 5 bases, leaving 4 bases not matched to a gene. This CDR3 is 15 amino acids long. CDR3 in amino acids: CASSAGTGGTGELFF. CDR3 in DNA: TGTGCCAGCAGCGCAGGGACAGGGGGGACCGGGGAGCTGTTTTTT.

This rearrangement joins TRBV27 to TRBJ1-2, with no clear D. Trimming stripped 6 bases from V and 5 bases from J, with 13 bases between. CDR3 length: 13 residues. Germline V lookup: CDR1 MNHEY, CDR2 SMNVEV (reference sequence). The CDR3 nucleotides are TGTGCCAGCAGGCGCCTAGATGAATATGGCTACACCTTC. Amino acids: CASRRLDEYGYTF.

The table lists this clone with a few counts. This sequence joins TRBV19 and TRBJ1-5; the D is unclear. Germline-derived CDR1 and CDR2 are LNHDA and SQIVND (reference sequence). The V end was cut by 2 bases, the J end by 6 bases, with 8 bases between. The CDR3 has 13 residues. CDR3 residues: CASSISEGQPQHF. The CDR3, as DNA: TGTGCCAGTAGTATATCAGAGGGTCAGCCCCAGCATTTT.

In regard to this clone: Within the sample, other DNA sequences also encode this same CDR3. The V call is TRBV29-1, the J call TRBJ2-3; 7 bases fit TRBD2. Per germline, CDR1 SQVTM and CDR2 ANQGSEA. With V trimmed by 3 bases and J by 1 base, 4 bases remained unmatched. CDR3 length equals 14 residues. The CDR3 region has the DNA TGCAGCGTTGATTGGGGGGGAGGCACAGATACGCAGTATTTT. This codes for CSVDWGGGTDTQYF.

The chain links TRBV2 to TRBJ2-1; TRBD1 might be the D (6 bases). Germline lookup yields CDR1 SNHLY and CDR2 FYNNEI. CDR3 length: 14 residues. CDR3 loop: CATLRDTYYNEQFF. The CDR3 DNA reads as TGTGCTACACTCCGGGACACTTACTACAATGAGCAGTTCTTC.

As for this clone: A junction end diverges from the germline sequence, so it may reflect a read error. The chain recombines TRBV15 with TRBJ1-2, with 8 bases aligning to TRBD1. This CDR3 is built from 14 residues. The germline V gene encodes CDR1 LNHNV and CDR2 YYDKDF (reference sequence). The CDR3 DNA sequence: TGTGCCACCAGCAGAAAGGACAGGGTGAATGGCCACACCTTC. It yields the protein CATSRKDRVNGHTF.

This chain uses TRBV6-1 with TRBJ1-2; 11 nucleotides match TRBD1. With V trimmed by 6 bases and J by 4 bases, 7 bases remained unmatched. This CDR3 region has 15 residues. In germline, CDR1 is MNHNS, CDR2 SASEGT. The CDR3, as DNA: TGTGCCAGCAGGATAGGACAGGGGGCTTCCTATGGCTACACCTTC. Amino acid sequence: CASRIGQGASYGYTF.

This clone was recorded once. The chain couples TRBV7-2 to TRBJ2-1, with 8 bases identical to TRBD2. Trimming at V came to 0 bases and at J to 1 base, leaving 2 bases not matched to a gene. Germline V gives CDR1 SGHTA, CDR2 FQGNSA. The CDR3 is made up of 16 amino acids. CDR3 protein: CASSLAGGGSYNEQFF. The CDR3 nucleotides are TGTGCCAGCAGCTTAGCCGGGGGGGGGTCCTACAATGAGCAGTTCTTC.

The gene calls are TRBV19 and TRBJ1-5; 12 bases match TRBD1. This CDR3 region has 16 residues. Germline V gene lookup returns CDR1 LNHDA and CDR2 SQIVND (reference sequence). The V gene end was trimmed by 5 bases and the J gene end by 9 bases; junction bases not matched to a gene: 11. CDR3 residues: CASSSRDRGRGGPQHF. The CDR3 DNA sequence: TGTGCCAGTAGTTCCCGGGACAGGGGGCGGGGAGGGCCCCAGCATTTT. The whole variable domain, filled in from reference TRBV19 and TRBJ1-5, reads DGGITQSPKYLFRKEGQNVTLSCEQNLNHDAMYWYRQDPGQGLRLIYYSQIVNDFQKGDIAEGYSVSREKKESFPLTVTSAQKNPTAFYLCASSSRDRGRGGPQHFGDGTRLSIL.

Of note for this clone: Germline and junction disagree at one end, which may indicate a read error. The chain has TRBV7-9 and TRBJ1-3; D is possibly TRBD1 (6 bases). CDR1 and CDR2 (germline): SEHNR, FQNEAQ (reference sequence). This CDR3 region has 16 residues. The CDR3 loop is CSSSRPAQGSGNTIYF. CDR3 nucleotide sequence: TGTTCCAGCAGCCGCCCCGCACAGGGCTCTGGAAACACCATATATTTT.

This clone was detected once. The genes are TRBV13 and TRBJ2-5, with D possibly being TRBD1 (5 bases). The end of the DNA aligns better with TRBJ2-7, so the J call may be wrong. The germline CDR1 and CDR2 sequences are PRHDT and FYEKMQ (reference sequence). The CDR3 contains 14 residues. DNA of the CDR3: TGTGCCAGCAGCTTAGCTGACAGTTACGACGAGCAGTACTTC. This translates into CASSLADSYDEQYF.

The rearrangement uses TRBV9 and TRBJ2-2, with unresolved D. CDR3 length: 16 amino acids. The germline V and J ends were trimmed by 2 bases and 2 bases, with 13 bases remaining between them. The germline V gene encodes CDR1 SGDLS and CDR2 YYNGEE. CDR3 residues: CASSVNTRTNTGELFF. CDR3 coding DNA: TGTGCCAGCAGCGTCAATACGAGAACCAACACCGGGGAGCTGTTTTTT. Complete variable domain (other parts from reference TRBV9 and TRBJ2-2): DSGVTQTPKHLITATGQRVTLRCSPRSGDLSVYWYQQSLDQGLQFLIQYYNGEERAKGNILERFSAQQFPDLHSELNLSSLELGDSALYFCASSVNTRTNTGELFFGEGSRLTVL.

The chain uses TRBV19 and TRBJ1-1, with D possibly being TRBD1 (6 bases). The CDR3 length is 15 residues. V dropped 7 bases and J dropped 1 base, with 16 bases sitting between them. Germline V CDR1 and CDR2: LNHDA, SQIVND (reference sequence). In nucleotides, the CDR3 is TGTGCCAGTACTCCCCGGGGGGCGACGAACACTGAAGCTTTCTTT. Its translation: CASTPRGATNTEAFF.

This clone was observed a single time. The chain links TRBV7-8 to TRBJ1-2, with D possibly matching TRBD1 (6 bases). V was trimmed by 5 bases and J by 7 bases, leaving 23 bases between them. The CDR3 is 16 residues long. Germline assignment: CDR1 SGHVS and CDR2 FQNEAQ. CDR3 DNA: TGTGCCAGCAGCCAGCAGGGGACGAATGCAGCAGGTGGCTACACCTTC. Protein product: CASSQQGTNAAGGYTF. Full variable domain (rest looked up from reference TRBV7-8 and TRBJ1-2): GAGVSQSPRYKVAKRGQDVALRCDPISGHVSLFWYQQALGQGPEFLTYFQNEAQLDKSGLPSDRFFAERPEGSVSTLKIQRTQQEDSAVYLCASSQQGTNAAGGYTFGSGTRLTVV.

This chain joins TRBV9 and TRBJ2-2; TRBD1 aligns across 7 bases. Germline V gene lookup returns CDR1 SGDLS and CDR2 YYNGEE. Trimming removed 3 bases from V and 7 bases from J; junction bases left unmatched: 9. The CDR3 length is 15 residues. The CDR3 coding sequence is TGTGCCAGCAGCGCGAGGGGGCTTAATGGCGGGGAGCTGTTTTTT. Translating gives CASSARGLNGGELFF.

The chain uses TRBV10-1 and TRBJ1-5, with D maybe TRBD1 (6 bases). The germline CDR1 and CDR2 sequences are WNHNN and SYGVQD (reference sequence). The CDR3 has 14 amino acids. Between the trimmed V and J ends, which lost 2 bases and 4 bases, there was a span of 9 bases. CDR3 residues: CASSEGQGNQPQHF. CDR3 nucleotides: TGCGCCAGCAGTGAGGGGCAGGGGAATCAGCCCCAGCATTTT.

The V gene is TRBV19, the J gene TRBJ1-1; no firm D call. Trimming removed 4 bases from V and 0 bases from J, with 12 bases in between. The length of the CDR3 is 15 residues. Germline CDR1 and CDR2: LNHDA and SQIVND (reference sequence). CDR3 residues: CASSTSTALNTEAFF. The CDR3 region has the DNA TGTGCCAGTAGTACCTCCACAGCATTGAACACTGAAGCTTTCTTT.

The chain couples TRBV5-1 to TRBJ1-2; TRBD1 aligns across 8 bases. The germline V gene has CDR1 SGHRS and CDR2 YFSETQ. CDR3 length equals 13 residues. V lost 4 bases, J lost 6 bases, and 5 bases stayed unmatched. This CDR3 reads CASSLGQADGYTF. The CDR3 region has the DNA TGCGCCAGCAGCCTGGGACAGGCAGATGGCTACACCTTC.